These 19 T cell receptor beta chains were sequenced from one sample in a study of cytomegalovirus exposure and HLA in healthy donors. Vbeta (60) and Jbeta (13) primers were used in the PCR. Profiled with immunoSEQ multiplex PCR; TCRdb holds only in-frame clones, not every one. The sample lists about 190,000 clones, less than 85% occurring once. Sequenced input: PBMCs. Every receptor here comes from a man younger than 45 in good health and CMV-seropositive.

This rearrangement joins TRBV5-1 to TRBJ2-2; no reliable D call. CDR1 is SGHRS, CDR2 YFSETQ, per germline. This CDR3 has 12 residues. The V end was cut by 4 bases, the J end by 3 bases, with 4 bases between. The CDR3 spells CASSPHTGELFF. The CDR3 DNA sequence: TGCGCCAGCAGCCCTCACACCGGGGAGCTGTTTTTT. Complete variable domain (other parts from reference TRBV5-1 and TRBJ2-2): KAGVTQTPRYLIKTRGQQVTLSCSPISGHRSVSWYQQTPGQGLQFLFEYFSETQRNKGNFPGRFSGRQFSNSRSEMNVSTLELGDSALYLCASSPHTGELFFGEGSRLTVL.

This clone was counted only a few times. This chain joins TRBV2 and TRBJ2-7; TRBD1 is a possible D gene (6 bases). Germline-derived CDR1 and CDR2 are SNHLY and FYNNEI. The CDR3 is 15 residues long. The V end was cut by 4 bases, the J end by 2 bases, with 15 bases between. CDR3 DNA: TGTGCCAGCAGTGCCCCGAGGGACATGACCTACGAGCAGTACTTC. It specifies CASSAPRDMTYEQYF.

This chain uses TRBV19 with TRBJ1-5, with a weak D call TRBD1 (5 bases). Germline values: CDR1 LNHDA, CDR2 SQIVND (reference sequence). The CDR3 extends over 15 amino acids. Trimming cost V 6 bases and J 1 base, with 13 bases left between them. CDR3: CASRRTGQSNQPQHF. CDR3 coding DNA: TGTGCCAGTAGAAGAACAGGACAAAGCAATCAGCCCCAGCATTTT.

The CDR3 protein is CASRGAGTGKNNQPQHF. The CDR3 region has the DNA TGTGCCAGCAGGGGGGCCGGGACAGGGAAAAACAATCAGCCCCAGCATTTT. This chain links TRBV2 with TRBJ1-5; 9 nucleotides align to TRBD1. V lost 6 bases and J lost 3; bases outside the gene matches: 12. Germline CDR1 SNHLY, CDR2 FYNNEI. The CDR3 runs to 17 residues.

J is TRBJ1-5 and V is TRBV10-1; 9 positions agree with TRBD1. Germline loops: CDR1 WNHNN, CDR2 SYGVQD (reference sequence). The V gene end was trimmed by 6 bases and the J gene end by 4 bases; junction bases not matched to a gene: 10. The CDR3 covers 16 residues. The CDR3, as DNA: TGCGCCAGCAGACCCTACCGGACAGGGGAAAATCAGCCCCAGCATTTT. This translates into CASRPYRTGENQPQHF.

The rearrangement joins TRBV6-1 to TRBJ2-5; TRBD1 matches 10 bases. TRBJ2-7 explains the end of the DNA better; the J call may be wrong. The CDR3 extends over 15 amino acids. CDR1 and CDR2 (germline): MNHNS, SASEGT. The CDR3 sequence: CASSETWTGGYEQYF. In DNA, the CDR3 is TGTGCCAGCAGTGAAACTTGGACAGGGGGCTACGAGCAGTACTTC.

This chain joins TRBV5-4 and TRBJ1-1; 8 nucleotides agree with TRBD1. The CDR3 consists of 14 residues. Germline V gene sequence: CDR1 SGHNT, CDR2 YYREEE (reference sequence). J lost 2 bases, V lost 5 bases, and 5 bases had no gene match. CDR3 nucleotide sequence: TGTGCCAGCAGGGTCCAGGGGGCCAACACTGAAGCTTTCTTT. It codes for CASRVQGANTEAFF. Looking up the rest from reference TRBV5-4 and TRBJ1-1 gives the full variable domain: ETGVTQSPTHLIKTRGQQVTLRCSSQSGHNTVSWYQQALGQGPQFIFQYYREEENGRGNFPPRFSGLQFPNYSSELNVNALELDDSALYLCASRVQGANTEAFFGQGTRLTVV.

The rearrangement joins TRBV5-4 to TRBJ2-7, with 9 bases that match TRBD2. From germline, CDR1 is SGHNT and CDR2 YYREEE (reference sequence). This CDR3 spans 15 amino acids. The trim removed 4 bases at V and 6 bases at J, leaving 11 bases unmatched. DNA for the CDR3: TGTGCCAGCAGCCCAGCGGGAGGACCTTTAGGCGAGCAGTACTTC. It yields the protein CASSPAGGPLGEQYF.

V is TRBV5-1 and J is TRBJ1-2; a weak D match, TRBD1 (5 bases). V gave up 5 bases and J gave up 8 bases, with 13 bases separating them. The CDR3 is 12 residues long. The V gene's germline CDR1 is SGHRS and CDR2 YFSETQ. CDR3 DNA: TGCGCCAGCAGTCCAGGGTTACAAGGCTACACCTTC. It translates to CASSPGLQGYTF.

This clone has only a few counts. This chain joins TRBV6-5 and TRBJ2-7; 8 bases match TRBD2. V was clipped by 6 bases and J by 6 bases; unmatched bases: 10. Germline V lookup: CDR1 MNHEY, CDR2 SVGAGI. The CDR3 sequence is 14 residues long. The CDR3 coding sequence is TGTGCCAGCAGGGGTCTTGCGGGGGGAGTCGAGCAGTACTTC. Translating gives CASRGLAGGVEQYF.

This clone was observed a handful of times. The chain couples TRBV5-6 to TRBJ2-7, with 10 bases fitting TRBD1. After removal of 3 bases from V and 6 bases from J, the junction contained 21 bases not matched to a gene. CDR1 SGHDT and CDR2 YYEEEE come from the germline V gene. The CDR3 is made up of 19 amino acids. The CDR3 here is CASSYWIPRVGQGDSEQYF. In DNA, the CDR3 is TGTGCCAGCAGCTATTGGATACCCCGGGTAGGACAGGGGGATAGCGAGCAGTACTTC. Looking up the rest from reference TRBV5-6 and TRBJ2-7 gives the full variable domain: DAGVTQSPTHLIKTRGQQVTLRCSPKSGHDTVSWYQQALGQGPQFIFQYYEEEERQRGNFPDRFSGHQFPNYSSELNVNALLLGDSALYLCASSYWIPRVGQGDSEQYFGPGTRLTVT.

This chain connects TRBV7-9 to TRBJ2-1; 7 bases line up with TRBD1. Germline V gene lookup returns CDR1 SEHNR and CDR2 FQNEAQ (reference sequence). The CDR3 totals 16 residues. Trimming removed 1 base from V and 3 bases from J; junction bases left unmatched: 6. The CDR3 is CASSLGTTGYYNEQFF. The CDR3 DNA reads TGTGCCAGCAGCTTAGGGACGACAGGGTACTACAATGAGCAGTTCTTC. The whole variable domain, remainder taken from reference TRBV7-9 and TRBJ2-1, is DTGVSQNPRHKITKRGQNVTFRCDPISEHNRLYWYRQTLGQGPEFLTYFQNEAQLEKSRLLSDRFSAERPKGSFSTLEIQRTEQGDSAMYLCASSLGTTGYYNEQFFGPGTRLTVL.

This clone was seen more than once but under ten times. V and J are TRBV12-5 and TRBJ2-5; a weak D match, TRBD2 (6 bases). With the DNA end fitting TRBJ2-7 better, the J assignment may be wrong. CDR3 length equals 14 residues. Germline CDR1 reads LGHNT; CDR2 reads FRNRAP. For the CDR3, the DNA is TGTGCTAGTGGACCCCCGGGACTCCTCTACGAGCAGTACTTC. This codes for CASGPPGLLYEQYF.

The chain couples TRBV10-3 to TRBJ1-5, with 10 bases that match TRBD1. CDR3 length equals 17 residues. V lost 4 bases to trimming and J lost 0 bases; unmatched junction nucleotides: 6. Germline V gives CDR1 ENHRY, CDR2 SYGVKD. The CDR3 nucleotides are TGTGCCATCAGTGGGGACAGGGGACCTTATAGCAATCAGCCCCAGCATTTT. The encoded protein is CAISGDRGPYSNQPQHF.

The rearrangement uses TRBV27 and TRBJ2-1, with TRBD2 matching 10 bases. The CDR3 has 14 residues. CDR1 and CDR2 from the germline V gene are MNHEY and SMNVEV (reference sequence). V trimming: 6 bases; J trimming: 8 bases; junction bases outside the gene matches: 7. This CDR3 reads CASSWTSGSDEQFF. The CDR3 bases are TGTGCCAGCAGCTGGACTAGCGGAAGCGATGAGCAGTTCTTC.

The chain couples TRBV6-5 to TRBJ1-2; possibly TRBD1 for D (5 bases). The CDR3 runs to 14 residues. Germline V gene data show CDR1 as MNHEY and CDR2 as SVGAGI. Trimming pared 2 bases from V and 7 bases from J, leaving 14 bases between. The CDR3 sequence is CASSYTPGMCGYTF. The CDR3 DNA reads TGTGCCAGCAGTTACACCCCAGGGATGTGTGGCTACACCTTC.

The chain employs TRBV5-1 and TRBJ2-3, with D unclear. The germline V gene has CDR1 SGHRS and CDR2 YFSETQ. This CDR3 comprises 12 residues. V lost 2 bases and J 3 bases, leaving 4 bases between the germline ends. Here the CDR3 DNA reads TGCGCCAGCAGCTTTTCTACAGATACGCAGTATTTT. Amino acids: CASSFSTDTQYF.

V and J are TRBV6-5 and TRBJ2-1, with D uncertain. The CDR3 consists of 15 residues. Trimming stripped 8 bases from V and 1 base from J, with 15 bases between. The V gene's germline CDR1 is MNHEY and CDR2 SVGAGI. The CDR3 coding sequence is TGTGCCAGCGGAGCCTTTAAGCCATCCTACAATGAGCAGTTCTTC. Translated: CASGAFKPSYNEQFF.

This clone was found a few times. The V and J genes are TRBV12-5 and TRBJ1-5; D unresolved. The CDR3 totals 13 residues. Germline V lookup: CDR1 LGHNT, CDR2 FRNRAP. With 8 bases removed from V and 2 bases from J, the gap between germline ends came to 10 bases. The CDR3 DNA reads as TGTGCTAGTTCGGTCTCGGGCAATCAGCCCCAGCATTTT. It translates to CASSVSGNQPQHF.